These T cell receptor beta chains were read from a single sample in a study of cytomegalovirus exposure and HLA in healthy donors. Produced via immunoSEQ multiplex PCR; TCRdb's table is partial and in-frame only. The sample holds some 190,000 clones, around 82% seen once. Sequenced material: PBMCs. Every receptor here comes from a man aged 35 to 55 in good health and CMV-seropositive. Both conserved end residues are part of each CDR3. The order of the fields is V gene, J gene, CDR3 protein.

>TRBV7-6|TRBJ2-1
CASSSLAGEGYEQFF
>TRBV5-4|TRBJ2-3
CASSRRFTGDTQYF
>TRBV11-3|TRBJ2-2
CASSLTAGGGELFF
>TRBV5-8|TRBJ1-1
CASSLDRSNTEAFF
>TRBV6-6|TRBJ1-1
CASSPYRANTEAFF
>TRBV11-2|TRBJ1-1
CASSLGPVEAEAFF
>TRBV4-3|TRBJ2-5
CASSQEGLAGGPETQYF
>TRBV5-4|TRBJ1-5
CASSFPGNNQPQHF
>TRBV7-9|TRBJ1-1
CASSVRGTENTEAFF
>TRBV10-3|TRBJ1-1
CAISMRGGDTEAFF
>TRBV27|-
CASSQMIGGGAYEQYF
>TRBV5-1|TRBJ2-7
CASQPLGLRYEQYF
>TRBV2|TRBJ1-1
CASRTGTNTEAFF
>TRBV18|TRBJ2-3
CASSPIRDRERDTQYF
>TRBV9|TRBJ2-7
CASSPLAGGPKEQYF
>TRBV9|TRBJ2-7
CASSVGGSGSAYEQYF
>TRBV30|TRBJ1-2
CAWSGDRTGAYGYTF
>TRBV10-3|TRBJ2-3
CAISRGTSGGVTDTQYF
>TRBV7-2|TRBJ1-5
CASSLRSGQPQHF
>TRBV5-1|TRBJ1-3
CASSLEAGRDGNTIYF
>TRBV6-6|TRBJ2-7
CAIRTTYEQYF
>TRBV2|TRBJ2-1
CASSEGLAGGEQFF